This T cell receptor beta chain was found in a study of PD-L1 blockade in urothelial cancer. Study overall: Male patients with bladder-origin urothelial cancer numbered about 85% of the 29.

The protocol was immunoSEQ multiplex PCR, while the TCRdb copy is restricted to in-frame clones and leaves out a portion. The sample yields about 35,000 clones, roughly four fifths seen once. Time point denoted: pretreatment peripheral blood. The cohort comprised individuals with locally advanced or metastatic urothelial carcinoma. This CDR3 is built from 13 residues. Germline V gene lookup returns CDR1 SGHAT and CDR2 FQNNGV. Trimming removed 7 bases from V and 6 bases from J, with 10 bases in between. The source is a man between 60 and 75 years old with urothelial cancer. The J gene is TRBJ1-6, the V gene TRBV11-2; TRBD1 is a possible D gene (5 bases). The specimen was PBMCs, collected around atezolizumab (anti-PD-L1) treatment. The CDR3 coding sequence is TGTGCCAGCAATAAGGGGCTTAATTCACCCCTCCACTTT. This codes for CASNKGLNSPLHF. The whole variable domain, remainder taken from reference TRBV11-2 and TRBJ1-6, is EAGVAQSPRYKIIEKRQSVAFWCNPISGHATLYWYQQILGQGPKLLIQFQNNGVVDDSQLPKDRFSAERLKGVDSTLKIQPAKLEDSAVYLCASNKGLNSPLHFGNGTRLTVT.